The next 21 T cell receptor beta chains were all read from a single sample in a study of blood T cell repertoires in COVID-19 (TCRdb year 2020). The library relied on the immunoSEQ multiplex PCR assay. This is the immuneACCESS table as TCRdb keeps it, with only in-frame sequences that have V and J called. A part of the clones is gone; compared with another copy, unresolved V genes explain less than half, and the rest is unexplained. The sample table contains 95,000 to 110,000 clones; only one count was recorded for approximately 89% of them. The ten largest make up 17% of the sample. The specimen was peripheral blood. The receptors come from a woman aged 80 or older in a cohort sampled during active COVID-19.

J is TRBJ2-7 and V is TRBV11-2, with 13 bases fitting TRBD2. V lost 1 base to trimming and J lost 2 bases; unmatched junction nucleotides: 8. The length of the CDR3 is 18 residues. Per germline, CDR1 SGHAT and CDR2 FQNNGV. The CDR3 region has the DNA TGTGCCAGCAGCTTAGCGAGGACGGGACTAGCGGGACCCTACGAGCAGTACTTC. As protein: CASSLARTGLAGPYEQYF.

This clone was detected only a few times. In DNA, the CDR3 is TGTGCCAGCAGCCGGGGGACAGGGACTACTGAATATGGCTACACCTTC. It translates to CASSRGTGTTEYGYTF. The rearrangement joins TRBV3-1 (or the pseudogene TRBV3-2) to TRBJ1-2, with 9 positions matching TRBD1. This CDR3 has 16 residues. Per germline, CDR1 LGHDT and CDR2 YNNKEL (reference sequence). The V gene end was trimmed by 4 bases and the J gene end by 5 bases; junction bases not matched to a gene: 11.

V is TRBV18 and J is TRBJ2-1; 7 positions agree with TRBD1. CDR3 length: 17 amino acids. Germline lookup yields CDR1 KGHSH and CDR2 LQKENI. Trimming at V came to 0 bases and at J to 3 bases, leaving 8 bases not matched to a gene. CDR3: CASSPPKGGLSYNEQFF. The CDR3 DNA reads TGTGCCAGCTCACCACCGAAAGGGGGCCTCAGCTACAATGAGCAGTTCTTC. The full variable domain, rest sourced from reference TRBV18 and TRBJ2-1, is NAGVMQNPRHLVRRRGQEARLRCSPMKGHSHVYWYRQLPEEGLKFMVYLQKENIIDESGMPKERFSAEFPKEGPSILRIQQVVRGDSAAYFCASSPPKGGLSYNEQFFGPGTRLTVL.

The genes are TRBV3-1 (or the pseudogene TRBV3-2) and TRBJ2-5; 8 positions match TRBD2. The germline gives CDR1 LGHDT, CDR2 YNNKEL (reference sequence). Trimming at V came to 5 bases and at J to 5 bases, leaving 10 bases not matched to a gene. The CDR3 consists of 15 residues. The CDR3 DNA is TGTGCCAGCAGCTCAAGCGGGAGCCCCTCCGAGACCCAGTACTTC. Translation: CASSSSGSPSETQYF.

The V call is TRBV3-1 (or the pseudogene TRBV3-2), the J call TRBJ1-5; D not resolved. This CDR3 has 13 residues. Looked up from germline, CDR1 is LGHDT and CDR2 is YNNKEL (reference sequence). V was trimmed by 1 base and J by 6 bases, leaving 7 bases between them. The CDR3, as DNA: TGTGCCAGCAGCCAAGCGTTGAGTCAGCCCCAGCATTTT. Translating gives CASSQALSQPQHF.

This clone has only one observation. The chain uses TRBV3-1 (or the pseudogene TRBV3-2) and TRBJ2-7; D call uncertain. The CDR3 runs 11 residues. V lost 3 bases, J lost 5 bases, and 5 bases lay in between. Germline values: CDR1 LGHDT, CDR2 YNNKEL (reference sequence). The CDR3 nucleotides read TGTGCCAGCAGCCAGGGCAACGAGCAGTACTTC. This codes for CASSQGNEQYF.

This chain links TRBV3-1 (or the pseudogene TRBV3-2) with TRBJ1-2; D is possibly TRBD1 (5 bases). CDR1 and CDR2 (germline): LGHDT, YNNKEL (reference sequence). The CDR3 runs 14 residues. Deletions cut 0 bases from V and 7 bases from J, with 12 bases between. Written as DNA, the CDR3 is TGTGCCAGCAGCCAAGAAAGGACACGGTTTGGCTACACCTTC. It specifies CASSQERTRFGYTF.

This chain connects TRBV12-3 or TRBV12-4 to TRBJ2-5; weak D call: TRBD1 (6 bases). The V end was cut by 5 bases, the J end by 2 bases, with 9 bases between. The CDR3 loop spans 13 amino acids. Here the CDR3 DNA reads TGTGCCAGCAGTAGGACAGCACAAGAGACCCAGTACTTC. This codes for CASSRTAQETQYF.

CDR3 loop: CASSDRILSNQPQHF. Written as DNA, the CDR3 is TGTGCCAGCAGTGACAGGATACTTAGCAATCAGCCCCAGCATTTT. The chain is built from TRBV2 and TRBJ1-5, with D unresolved. Germline-derived CDR1 and CDR2 are SNHLY and FYNNEI. This CDR3 spans 15 amino acids. The V and J ends lost 3 bases and 0 bases respectively, with 9 bases between them.

This chain uses TRBV18 with TRBJ1-4, with unresolved D. Germline CDR1 and CDR2: KGHSH and LQKENI. V was clipped by 3 bases and J by 1 base, with 6 bases between them. This CDR3 is 14 amino acids long. The DNA of the CDR3 is TGTGCCAGCTCACCGCTAGAAACTAATGAAAAACTGTTTTTT. Translating gives CASSPLETNEKLFF.

The chain uses TRBV6-2 or TRBV6-3 and TRBJ1-5; D perhaps matches TRBD1 (5 bases). CDR3 size: 14 residues. Germline CDR1 reads MNHEY; CDR2 reads SVGEGT. Trimming took off 5 bases at V and 1 base at J, with 9 bases between the two ends. The CDR3 spells CASSPDSSNQPQHF. CDR3 nucleotides: TGTGCCAGCAGTCCAGACAGCAGCAATCAGCCCCAGCATTTT.

The chain combines TRBV25-1 with TRBJ1-4; D ambiguous. V gave up 6 bases and J gave up 0 bases, with 14 bases separating them. Germline V gene data show CDR1 as MGHDK and CDR2 as SYGVNS. The CDR3 is 16 amino acids. CDR3 in DNA: TGTGCCAGCAGCCGCACTCCGGGAGCAACTAATGAAAAACTGTTTTTT. Translation: CASSRTPGATNEKLFF.

J is TRBJ2-3 and V is TRBV10-3; D is ambiguous. Germline lookup yields CDR1 ENHRY and CDR2 SYGVKD. V was trimmed by 6 bases and J by 2 bases, leaving 9 bases between them. CDR3 size: 13 residues. CDR3 sequence: CAISTELTDTQYF. The DNA for the CDR3 is TGTGCCATCAGCACTGAGCTCACAGATACGCAGTATTTT.

The CDR3 DNA reads as TGTGCCAGCACCCGACAGCCTAAGGTCGCTGGAAACACCATATATTTT. Amino acids: CASTRQPKVAGNTIYF. This chain joins TRBV28 and TRBJ1-3; maybe TRBD1 (5 bases). Germline CDR1 reads MDHEN; CDR2 reads SYDVKM. V lost 7 bases and J lost 2, with 18 bases in between. The CDR3 is 16 residues long.

This chain uses TRBV28 with TRBJ1-2, with a tentative D call TRBD1 (5 bases). With 3 bases removed from V and 1 base from J, the gap between germline ends came to 12 bases. The CDR3 has 15 residues. Germline V gene data show CDR1 as MDHEN and CDR2 as SYDVKM. As DNA, the CDR3 is TGTGCCAGCAGTTTTTCCCGACAGCTTAACTATGGCTACACCTTC. It specifies CASSFSRQLNYGYTF.

This clone was found a few times. The J gene is TRBJ2-7, the V gene TRBV5-1, with D unclear. Trimming took 0 bases from V and 0 from J, leaving 7 bases between them. This CDR3 has 14 amino acids. Germline CDR1 and CDR2: SGHRS and YFSETQ. CDR3 region: CASSLVESSYEQYF. In nucleotides, the CDR3 is TGCGCCAGCAGCTTGGTGGAGAGCTCCTACGAGCAGTACTTC.

This CDR3 reads CAWSRGAPYNEQFF. The CDR3 DNA follows: TGTGCCTGGAGTCGTGGGGCTCCCTACAATGAGCAGTTCTTC. The chain carries TRBV30 and TRBJ2-1; the D gene is possibly TRBD1 (5 bases). The CDR3 consists of 14 residues. The germline gives CDR1 GTSNPN, CDR2 SVGIG (reference sequence). The V end was cut by 2 bases, the J end by 2 bases, with 10 bases between. Full variable domain (rest looked up from reference TRBV30 and TRBJ2-1): SQTIHQWPATLVQPVGSPLSLECTVEGTSNPNLYWYRQAAGRGLQLLFYSVGIGQISSEVPQNLSASRPQDRQFILSSKKLLLSDSGFYLCAWSRGAPYNEQFFGPGTRLTVL.

J is TRBJ1-6 and V is TRBV10-2, with 7 bases lining up with TRBD1. V shed 0 bases and J 0 bases; nucleotides not matched to a gene: 2. The germline V gene encodes CDR1 WSHSY and CDR2 SAAADI. The CDR3 sequence is 17 residues long. The CDR3 DNA follows: TGCGCCAGCAGTGAGTCGGACAGGAGCTCCTATAATTCACCCCTCCACTTT. Residues: CASSESDRSSYNSPLHF.

The genes are TRBV5-1 and TRBJ2-1; D call uncertain. Trimming stripped 0 bases from V and 4 bases from J, with 11 bases between. Germline V gives CDR1 SGHRS, CDR2 YFSETQ. The CDR3 consists of 15 residues. The CDR3 DNA sequence: TGCGCCAGCAGCTTGGCCCATGGCGGATACAATGAGCAGTTCTTC. It yields the protein CASSLAHGGYNEQFF.

Remarks on this clone: The same CDR3 is also encoded by other DNA sequences in this sample. This chain links TRBV5-1 with TRBJ2-7; 10 bases match TRBD2. The CDR3 loop spans 14 amino acids. The V segment lost 3 bases and the J segment 12 bases; nucleotides outside the gene matches: 12. In germline, CDR1 is SGHRS, CDR2 YFSETQ. This chain's CDR3 is CASSSQDRTSGVYF. In DNA, the CDR3 is TGCGCCAGCAGCTCTCAGGACCGGACTAGCGGAGTGTACTTC.

This chain uses TRBV29-1 with TRBJ1-5, with 8 bases that match TRBD1. Germline CDR1 is SQVTM and CDR2 is ANQGSEA. J gave up 4 bases and V 4 bases, and 3 bases lay outside the gene matches. The CDR3 spans 13 residues. The CDR3, as DNA: TGCAGCGTTGCGACAGGGGCGAATCAGCCCCAGCATTTT. Its translation: CSVATGANQPQHF.